The 2 T cell receptor beta chains given below trace back to one sample, sequenced in a study of T cell repertoires in cytomegalovirus infection. No antigen has been assigned to these receptors. In TCRdb, the reads were re-called with MiXCR into one record per CDR3 protein. The top ten hold around 12% of the sample, which has roughly 860,000 distinct CDR3 sequences, approximately 30% seen once. Sequenced here: cultured CD8+ T cells from PBMCs, sampled from culture after CMV antigen stimulation. The receptors stem from a human donor in good health (CMV status not recorded). Some clones in this sample may be carry-over from other donors' samples.

V is TRBV2 and J is TRBJ2-7; 8 bases fit TRBD2. The CDR3 is 17 amino acids. Germline loops: CDR1 SNHLY, CDR2 FYNNEI. The CDR3 DNA reads TGTGCGTCCGACAGGTCGACAGCGGGGGTGCTCTCCTACGAGCAGTACTTC. This codes for CASDRSTAGVLSYEQYF.

With respect to this clonotype: Only one base separates this from a far larger clonotype, so it likely reflects a read error. V and J are TRBV7-7 and TRBJ1-1; D is unresolved. Per the germline V gene, CDR1 is SSHAT and CDR2 is FNYEAQ (reference sequence). This CDR3 has 13 residues. The CDR3 nucleotides are TGTACTAGCAGCTTAGATCGAGGAACTGAAGCTTTCTTT. It codes for CTSSLDRGTEAFF.